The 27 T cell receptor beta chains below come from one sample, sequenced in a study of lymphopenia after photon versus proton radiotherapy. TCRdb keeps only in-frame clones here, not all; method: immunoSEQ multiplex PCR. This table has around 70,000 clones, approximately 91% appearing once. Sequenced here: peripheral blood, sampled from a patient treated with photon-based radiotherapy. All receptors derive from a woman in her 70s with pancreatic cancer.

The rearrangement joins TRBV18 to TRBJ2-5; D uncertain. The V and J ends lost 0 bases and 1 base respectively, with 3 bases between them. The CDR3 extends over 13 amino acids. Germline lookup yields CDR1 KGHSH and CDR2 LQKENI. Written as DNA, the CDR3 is TGTGCCAGCTCACCACCGGTCCAAGAGACCCAGTACTTC. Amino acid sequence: CASSPPVQETQYF.

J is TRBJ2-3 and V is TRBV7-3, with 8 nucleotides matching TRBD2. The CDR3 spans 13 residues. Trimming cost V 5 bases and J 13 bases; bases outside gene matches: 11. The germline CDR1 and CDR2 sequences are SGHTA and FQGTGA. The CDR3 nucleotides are TGTGCCAGCAGCGAAACCTCGACTAGCGATAAGTATTTT. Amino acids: CASSETSTSDKYF.

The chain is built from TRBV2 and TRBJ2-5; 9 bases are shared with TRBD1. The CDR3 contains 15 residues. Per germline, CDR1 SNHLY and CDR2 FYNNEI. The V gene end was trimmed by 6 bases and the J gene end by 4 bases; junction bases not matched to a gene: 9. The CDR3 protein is CASSLDRGRGETQYF. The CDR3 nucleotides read TGTGCCAGCAGCCTCGACAGGGGGAGGGGAGAGACCCAGTACTTC.

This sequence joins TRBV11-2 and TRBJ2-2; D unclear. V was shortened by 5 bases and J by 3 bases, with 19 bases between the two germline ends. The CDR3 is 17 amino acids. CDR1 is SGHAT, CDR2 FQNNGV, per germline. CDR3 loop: CASSPRLAEWDTGELFF. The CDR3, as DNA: TGTGCCAGCAGCCCGCGACTCGCGGAGTGGGACACCGGGGAGCTGTTTTTT. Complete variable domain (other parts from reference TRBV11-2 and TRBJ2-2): EAGVAQSPRYKIIEKRQSVAFWCNPISGHATLYWYQQILGQGPKLLIQFQNNGVVDDSQLPKDRFSAERLKGVDSTLKIQPAKLEDSAVYLCASSPRLAEWDTGELFFGEGSRLTVL.

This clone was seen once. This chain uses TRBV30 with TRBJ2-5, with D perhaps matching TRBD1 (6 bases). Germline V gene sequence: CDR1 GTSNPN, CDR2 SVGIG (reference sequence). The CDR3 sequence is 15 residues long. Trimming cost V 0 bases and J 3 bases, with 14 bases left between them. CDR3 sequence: CAWSVQGDGKETQYF. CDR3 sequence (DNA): TGTGCCTGGAGTGTACAGGGCGACGGGAAAGAGACCCAGTACTTC.

CDR3: CSASGTGTDTQYF. In nucleotides, the CDR3 is TGCAGCGCTAGCGGGACTGGCACAGATACGCAGTATTTT. This chain connects TRBV29-1 to TRBJ2-3; 9 bases are shared with TRBD2. The germline V gene encodes CDR1 SQVTM and CDR2 ANQGSEA. The CDR3 length is 13 residues. V shed 7 bases and J 1 base; nucleotides not matched to a gene: 3.

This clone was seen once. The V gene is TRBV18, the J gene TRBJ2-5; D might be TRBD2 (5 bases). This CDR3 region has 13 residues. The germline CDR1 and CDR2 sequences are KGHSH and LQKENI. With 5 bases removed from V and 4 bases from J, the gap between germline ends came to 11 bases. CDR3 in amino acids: CASSKAEAETQYF. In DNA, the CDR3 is TGTGCCAGCTCAAAAGCGGAGGCAGAGACCCAGTACTTC.

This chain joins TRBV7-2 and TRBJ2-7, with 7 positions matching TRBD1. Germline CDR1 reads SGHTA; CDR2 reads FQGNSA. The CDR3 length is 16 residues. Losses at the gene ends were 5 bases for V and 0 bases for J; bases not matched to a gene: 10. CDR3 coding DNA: TGTGCCAGCAGCCGCGCCAGGACAGGACCCTCCTACGAGCAGTACTTC. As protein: CASSRARTGPSYEQYF. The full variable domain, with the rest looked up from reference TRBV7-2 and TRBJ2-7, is GAGVSQSPSNKVTEKGKDVELRCDPISGHTALYWYRQSLGQGLEFLIYFQGNSAPDKSGLPSDRFSAERTGGSVSTLTIQRTQQEDSAVYLCASSRARTGPSYEQYFGPGTRLTVT.

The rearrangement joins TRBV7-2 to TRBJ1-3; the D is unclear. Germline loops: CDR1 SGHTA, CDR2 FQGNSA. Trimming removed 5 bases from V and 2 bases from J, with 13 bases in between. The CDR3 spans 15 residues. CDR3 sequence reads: CASSLDGIPGNTIYF. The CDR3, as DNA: TGTGCCAGCAGCCTTGACGGGATACCTGGAAACACCATATATTTT.

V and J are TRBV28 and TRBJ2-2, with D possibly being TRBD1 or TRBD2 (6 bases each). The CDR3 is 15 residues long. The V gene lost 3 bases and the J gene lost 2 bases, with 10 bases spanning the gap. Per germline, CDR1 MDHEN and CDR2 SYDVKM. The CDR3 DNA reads TGTGCCAGCAGTTTGGGGGGCGCTAACACCGGGGAGCTGTTTTTT. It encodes CASSLGGANTGELFF.

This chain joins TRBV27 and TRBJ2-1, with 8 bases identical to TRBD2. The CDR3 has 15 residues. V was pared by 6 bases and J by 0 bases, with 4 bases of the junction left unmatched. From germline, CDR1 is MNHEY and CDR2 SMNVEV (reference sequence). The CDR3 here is CASSPGGASYNEQFF. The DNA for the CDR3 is TGTGCCAGCAGCCCCGGGGGGGCCTCCTACAATGAGCAGTTCTTC.

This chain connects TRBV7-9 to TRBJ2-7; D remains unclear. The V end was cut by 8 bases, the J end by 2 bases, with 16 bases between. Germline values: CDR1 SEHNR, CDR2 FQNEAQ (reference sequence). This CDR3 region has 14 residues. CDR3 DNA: TGTGCCAGCGGAGAATTGCGGTACCCCTACGAGCAGTACTTC. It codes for CASGELRYPYEQYF.

For the CDR3, the DNA is TGTGCCAGCAGCTTGGCCAGGGGTACAGCTGGGGCCAACGTCCTGACTTTC. Amino acids: CASSLARGTAGANVLTF. The chain employs TRBV7-9 and TRBJ2-6, with D maybe TRBD1 (6 bases). From germline, CDR1 is SEHNR and CDR2 FQNEAQ (reference sequence). Trimming took off 3 bases at V and 2 bases at J, with 14 bases between the two ends. This CDR3 is 17 amino acids long.

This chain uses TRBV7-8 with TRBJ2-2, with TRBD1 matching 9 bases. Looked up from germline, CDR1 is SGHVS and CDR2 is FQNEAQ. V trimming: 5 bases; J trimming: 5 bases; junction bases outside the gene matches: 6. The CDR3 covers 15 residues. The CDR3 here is CASSRTGADTGELFF. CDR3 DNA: TGTGCCAGCAGCAGGACAGGGGCTGATACCGGGGAGCTGTTTTTT.

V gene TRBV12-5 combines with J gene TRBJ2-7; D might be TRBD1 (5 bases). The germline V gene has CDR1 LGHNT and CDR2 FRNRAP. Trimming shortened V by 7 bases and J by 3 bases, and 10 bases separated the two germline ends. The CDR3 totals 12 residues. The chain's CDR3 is CASASDSYEQYF. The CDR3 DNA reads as TGTGCTAGTGCCAGTGACAGCTACGAGCAGTACTTC.

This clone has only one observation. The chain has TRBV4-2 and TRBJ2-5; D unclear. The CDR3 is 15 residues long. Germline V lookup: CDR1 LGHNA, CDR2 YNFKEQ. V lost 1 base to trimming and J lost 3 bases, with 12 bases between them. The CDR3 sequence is CASSQAPSKEETQYF. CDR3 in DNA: TGTGCCAGCAGCCAAGCCCCCTCTAAGGAAGAGACCCAGTACTTC.

As DNA, the CDR3 is TGTGCCAGCAGTAGTCTAGCGGGAGGGTCCGGGGAGCTGTTTTTT. This gives the protein CASSSLAGGSGELFF. The chain has TRBV25-1 and TRBJ2-2; 12 nucleotides match TRBD2. J gave up 6 bases and V 5 bases, and 4 bases lay outside the gene matches. The CDR3 totals 15 residues. Germline V gene lookup returns CDR1 MGHDK and CDR2 SYGVNS.

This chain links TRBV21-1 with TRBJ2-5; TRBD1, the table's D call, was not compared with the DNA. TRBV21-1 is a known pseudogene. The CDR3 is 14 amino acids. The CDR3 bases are TGTGCCAGCCAGACCGGGACAGGGGAAGAGACCCAGTACTTC. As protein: CASQTGTGEETQYF.

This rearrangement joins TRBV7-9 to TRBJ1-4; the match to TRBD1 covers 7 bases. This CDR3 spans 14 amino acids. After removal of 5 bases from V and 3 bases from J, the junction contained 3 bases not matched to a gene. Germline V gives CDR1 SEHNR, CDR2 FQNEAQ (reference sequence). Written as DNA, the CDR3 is TGTGCCAGCAGCAGACAGGGCTCTAATGAAAAACTGTTTTTT. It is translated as CASSRQGSNEKLFF.

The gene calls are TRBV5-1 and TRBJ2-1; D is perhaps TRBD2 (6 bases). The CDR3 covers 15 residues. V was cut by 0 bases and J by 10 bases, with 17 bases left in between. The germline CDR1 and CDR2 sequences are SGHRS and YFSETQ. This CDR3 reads CASSLVSGRDVEQFF. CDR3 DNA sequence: TGCGCCAGCAGCTTGGTTAGCGGCCGCGATGTGGAGCAGTTCTTC. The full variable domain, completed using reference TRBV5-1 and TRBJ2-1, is KAGVTQTPRYLIKTRGQQVTLSCSPISGHRSVSWYQQTPGQGLQFLFEYFSETQRNKGNFPGRFSGRQFSNSRSEMNVSTLELGDSALYLCASSLVSGRDVEQFFGPGTRLTVL.

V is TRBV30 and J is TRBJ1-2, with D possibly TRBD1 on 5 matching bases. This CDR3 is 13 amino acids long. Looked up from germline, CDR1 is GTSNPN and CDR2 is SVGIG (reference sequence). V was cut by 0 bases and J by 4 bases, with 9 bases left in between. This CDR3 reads CAWSVGTVYGYTF. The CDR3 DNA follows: TGTGCCTGGAGTGTGGGGACGGTCTATGGCTACACCTTC.

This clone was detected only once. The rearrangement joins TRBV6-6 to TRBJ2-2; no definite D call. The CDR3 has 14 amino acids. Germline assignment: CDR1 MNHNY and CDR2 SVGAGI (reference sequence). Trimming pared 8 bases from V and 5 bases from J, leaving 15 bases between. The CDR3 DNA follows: TGTGCCAGCGTAACGGGCACCTTAACCGGGGAGCTGTTTTTT. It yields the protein CASVTGTLTGELFF.

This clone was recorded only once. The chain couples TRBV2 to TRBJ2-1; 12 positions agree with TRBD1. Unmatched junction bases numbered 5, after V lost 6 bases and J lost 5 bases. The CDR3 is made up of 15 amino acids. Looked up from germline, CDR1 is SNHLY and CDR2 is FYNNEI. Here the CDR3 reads CASSTGQGADNEQFF. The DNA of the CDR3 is TGTGCCAGCAGCACGGGACAGGGGGCCGACAATGAGCAGTTCTTC.

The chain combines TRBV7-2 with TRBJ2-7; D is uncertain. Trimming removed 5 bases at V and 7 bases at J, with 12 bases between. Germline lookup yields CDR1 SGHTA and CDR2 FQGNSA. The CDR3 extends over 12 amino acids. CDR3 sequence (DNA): TGTGCCAGCAGCCTAGAGATCGGTGAGCAGTACTTC. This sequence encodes CASSLEIGEQYF. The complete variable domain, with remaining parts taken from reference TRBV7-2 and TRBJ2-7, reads GAGVSQSPSNKVTEKGKDVELRCDPISGHTALYWYRQSLGQGLEFLIYFQGNSAPDKSGLPSDRFSAERTGGSVSTLTIQRTQQEDSAVYLCASSLEIGEQYFGPGTRLTVT.

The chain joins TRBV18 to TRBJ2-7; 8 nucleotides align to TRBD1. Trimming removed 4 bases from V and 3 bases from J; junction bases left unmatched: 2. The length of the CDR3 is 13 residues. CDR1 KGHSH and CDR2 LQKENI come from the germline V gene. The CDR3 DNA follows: TGTGCCAGCTCACAGGGACAGGACTACGAGCAGTACTTC. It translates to CASSQGQDYEQYF. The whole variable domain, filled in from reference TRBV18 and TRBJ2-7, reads NAGVMQNPRHLVRRRGQEARLRCSPMKGHSHVYWYRQLPEEGLKFMVYLQKENIIDESGMPKERFSAEFPKEGPSILRIQQVVRGDSAAYFCASSQGQDYEQYFGPGTRLTVT.

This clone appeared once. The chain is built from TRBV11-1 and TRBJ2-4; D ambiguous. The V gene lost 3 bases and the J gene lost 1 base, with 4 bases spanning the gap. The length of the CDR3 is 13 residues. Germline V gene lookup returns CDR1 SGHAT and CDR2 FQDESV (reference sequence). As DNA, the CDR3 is TGTGCCAGCAGCTTGTCGGCCAAAAACATTCAGTACTTC. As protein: CASSLSAKNIQYF.

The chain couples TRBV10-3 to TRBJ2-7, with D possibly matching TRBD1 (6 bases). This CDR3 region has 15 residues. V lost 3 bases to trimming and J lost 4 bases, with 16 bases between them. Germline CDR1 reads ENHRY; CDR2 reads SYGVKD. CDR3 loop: CAISDPTGSSYEQYF. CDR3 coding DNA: TGTGCCATCAGTGACCCAACAGGGTCGTCGTACGAGCAGTACTTC.